The 18 T cell receptor beta chains given below trace back to one sample, sequenced in a study of OX40 agonist ivuxolimab in advanced cancers. Some clones are missing from TCRdb's copy, which holds only in-frame ones; the method was immunoSEQ multiplex PCR. The sample has tens of thousands of clones, 75% to 90% seen once. Material: CD4+ or CD8+ T cells sorted from blood, obtained in a trial of the OX40 agonist ivuxolimab. These receptors were taken from an adult with an advanced solid tumor such as melanoma, head and neck, liver or kidney cancer.

This chain joins TRBV5-1 and TRBJ1-4; D perhaps matches TRBD1 (5 bases). Trimming cost V 0 bases and J 6 bases, with 12 bases left between them. From germline, CDR1 is SGHRS and CDR2 YFSETQ. The CDR3 runs 15 residues. In DNA form, the CDR3 reads TGCGCCAGCAGCTTGGGAGGGACGCTTGATGAAAAACTGTTTTTT. Translation gives CASSLGGTLDEKLFF. The full variable domain, in which reference TRBV5-1 and TRBJ1-4 provide the parts outside the CDR3, is KAGVTQTPRYLIKTRGQQVTLSCSPISGHRSVSWYQQTPGQGLQFLFEYFSETQRNKGNFPGRFSGRQFSNSRSEMNVSTLELGDSALYLCASSLGGTLDEKLFFGSGTQLSVL.

The rearrangement uses TRBV6-5 and TRBJ1-2, with D perhaps TRBD1 (5 bases). Germline V gene lookup returns CDR1 MNHEY and CDR2 SVGAGI. Trimming removed 7 bases from V and 8 bases from J, with 14 bases in between. The CDR3 has 12 residues. In nucleotides, the CDR3 is TGTGCCAGCACCACGGGGGGTGACGGCTACACCTTC. Protein: CASTTGGDGYTF.

The V and J genes are TRBV2 and TRBJ1-4; D is ambiguous. Trimming took off 3 bases at V and 2 bases at J, with 10 bases between the two ends. Per the germline V gene, CDR1 is SNHLY and CDR2 is FYNNEI. The CDR3 has 15 residues. The CDR3 DNA reads as TGTGCCAGCAGTGAGCTGAGTTTGACTAATGAAAAACTGTTTTTT. This codes for CASSELSLTNEKLFF.

The chain has TRBV29-1 and TRBJ2-7; D is uncertain. CDR1 and CDR2 (germline): SQVTM, ANQGSEA. The CDR3 is 16 amino acids. With 0 bases removed from V and 12 bases from J, the gap between germline ends came to 27 bases. The DNA of the CDR3 is TGCAGCGTTGAAGACCACCCCACAGCCGCCCCCCGAGTTAGGTACTTC. Translation gives CSVEDHPTAAPRVRYF.

DNA for the CDR3: TGTGCCAGCAGCTTGCAGGGGGATAGCAATCAGCCCCAGCATTTT. It encodes CASSLQGDSNQPQHF. The chain is built from TRBV5-6 and TRBJ1-5; the match to TRBD1 covers 7 bases. The CDR3 consists of 15 residues. J lost 0 bases, V lost 1 base, and 1 base had no gene match. CDR1 SGHDT and CDR2 YYEEEE come from the germline V gene.

The genes are TRBV28 and TRBJ1-5; D is uncertain. From germline, CDR1 is MDHEN and CDR2 SYDVKM. The length of the CDR3 is 14 residues. The V gene lost 6 bases and the J gene lost 3 bases, with 12 bases spanning the gap. CDR3: CASRGPGFNQPQHF. CDR3 coding DNA: TGTGCCAGCAGAGGGCCGGGGTTCAATCAGCCCCAGCATTTT.

The chain uses TRBV15 and TRBJ1-5, with no clear D. CDR1 LNHNV and CDR2 YYDKDF come from the germline V gene (reference sequence). CDR3 size: 14 residues. Trimming pared 1 base from V and 3 bases from J, leaving 7 bases between. The CDR3: CATSRVGSNQPQHF. CDR3 DNA: TGTGCCACCAGCAGAGTGGGATCCAATCAGCCCCAGCATTTT.

The CDR3 sequence is CASSPRQGRNEQYF. CDR3 in DNA: TGTGCCAGCAGTCCGCGACAGGGGAGGAACGAGCAGTACTTC. The rearrangement links TRBV28 to TRBJ2-7, with 8 nucleotides matching TRBD1. This CDR3 comprises 14 residues. Per germline, CDR1 MDHEN and CDR2 SYDVKM. Germline trimming cut 5 bases from V and 5 bases from J; bases unmatched to any gene: 8. Full variable domain (missing parts from reference TRBV28 and TRBJ2-7): DVKVTQSSRYLVKRTGEKVFLECVQDMDHENMFWYRQDPGLGLRLIYFSYDVKMKEKGDIPEGYSVSREKKERFSLILESASTNQTSMYLCASSPRQGRNEQYFGPGTRLTVT.

The chain joins TRBV7-3 to TRBJ2-2; 12 positions agree with TRBD1. Trimming removed 4 bases from V and 6 bases from J; junction bases left unmatched: 3. Germline lookup yields CDR1 SGHTA and CDR2 FQGTGA. This CDR3 contains 15 residues. In DNA, the CDR3 is TGTGCCAGCAGCTGGGGACAGGGGGCCTCCGGGGAGCTGTTTTTT. It specifies CASSWGQGASGELFF.

The CDR3 sequence: CASSYSIRLDNSPLHF. The CDR3 nucleotides read TGTGCCAGCAGTTACTCGATCAGACTCGATAATTCACCCCTCCACTTT. The chain uses TRBV6-5 and TRBJ1-6; no clear D. Germline assignment: CDR1 MNHEY and CDR2 SVGAGI. The CDR3 is 16 residues long. Trimming left V 0 bases short and J 5 bases short, with 11 bases between.

The chain has TRBV11-2 and TRBJ1-1; D remains ambiguous. This CDR3 comprises 14 residues. Germline-derived CDR1 and CDR2 are SGHAT and FQNNGV. The V end lost 0 bases, the J end lost 0 bases, and 5 bases lay between the germline ends. This chain's CDR3 is CASSLDIVNTEAFF. The CDR3 DNA reads TGTGCCAGCAGCTTAGATATAGTGAACACTGAAGCTTTCTTT. Complete variable domain (other parts from reference TRBV11-2 and TRBJ1-1): EAGVAQSPRYKIIEKRQSVAFWCNPISGHATLYWYQQILGQGPKLLIQFQNNGVVDDSQLPKDRFSAERLKGVDSTLKIQPAKLEDSAVYLCASSLDIVNTEAFFGQGTRLTVV.

CDR3 DNA: TGTGCCAGCGTCCCCTCTAGCGTAGCCATTCAGTACTTC. Protein sequence: CASVPSSVAIQYF. J is TRBJ2-4 and V is TRBV2; the D gene is possibly TRBD2 (6 bases). This CDR3 contains 13 residues. Germline loops: CDR1 SNHLY, CDR2 FYNNEI. The V gene lost 8 bases and the J gene lost 9 bases, with 17 bases spanning the gap. The complete variable domain, with remaining parts taken from reference TRBV2 and TRBJ2-4, reads EPEVTQTPSHQVTQMGQEVILRCVPISNHLYFYWYRQILGQKVEFLVSFYNNEISEKSEIFDDQFSVERPDGSNFTLKIRSTKLEDSAMYFCASVPSSVAIQYFGAGTRLSVL.

Many counts were recorded for this clone. The CDR3 reads CASSATTVAQETQYF. CDR3 nucleotide sequence: TGTGCCAGCAGCGCCACTACCGTTGCTCAAGAGACCCAGTACTTC. The rearrangement links TRBV9 to TRBJ2-5, with D uncertain. V lost 3 bases, J lost 2 bases, and 14 bases lay in between. Looked up from germline, CDR1 is SGDLS and CDR2 is YYNGEE. This CDR3 is built from 15 residues.

This clone was found a few times. V gene TRBV2 combines with J gene TRBJ1-5; D gene unclear. The V gene lost 0 bases and the J gene lost 4 bases, with 4 bases spanning the gap. The germline CDR1 and CDR2 sequences are SNHLY and FYNNEI. CDR3 size: 13 residues. CDR3 region: CASSEAGNQPQHF. For the CDR3, the DNA is TGTGCCAGCAGTGAAGCGGGGAATCAGCCCCAGCATTTT.

As regards this clone: This CDR3 is also generated by other DNA sequences in the sample. V gene TRBV7-9 combines with J gene TRBJ2-1, with D unclear. CDR1 SEHNR and CDR2 FQNEAQ come from the germline V gene (reference sequence). V lost 6 bases and J 4 bases, leaving 1 base between the germline ends. The length of the CDR3 is 10 residues. DNA for the CDR3: TGTGCCAGCAGTTACAATGAGCAGTTCTTC. Protein: CASSYNEQFF.

The genes are TRBV5-4 and TRBJ1-4, with D uncertain. Trimming took 6 bases from V and 0 from J, leaving 12 bases between them. This CDR3 spans 15 amino acids. Germline V gene sequence: CDR1 SGHNT, CDR2 YYREEE (reference sequence). The CDR3 DNA is TGTGCCAGCAAAATTGGAGGAGCAACTAATGAAAAACTGTTTTTT. The encoded protein is CASKIGGATNEKLFF.

This rearrangement joins TRBV7-9 to TRBJ2-7; maybe TRBD1 (5 bases). The CDR3 length is 14 residues. V was shortened by 5 bases and J by 5 bases, with 16 bases between the two germline ends. Germline V CDR1 and CDR2: SEHNR, FQNEAQ (reference sequence). For the CDR3, the DNA is TGTGCCAGCAGCCGATCCACAGGAGTGGACGAGCAGTACTTC. Protein sequence: CASSRSTGVDEQYF.

The chain combines TRBV7-9 with TRBJ2-5; the D gene could be TRBD1 or TRBD2 (5 bases each). V lost 6 bases to trimming and J lost 7 bases, with 9 bases between them. From germline, CDR1 is SEHNR and CDR2 FQNEAQ (reference sequence). The length of the CDR3 is 11 residues. In DNA form, the CDR3 reads TGTGCCAGCAGTGGGGGTGTGACCCAGTACTTC. It translates to CASSGGVTQYF.